This T cell receptor beta chain was sequenced during a study of T-cell reconstitution after alpha-beta-depleted transplantation in children. V lost 0 bases to trimming and J lost 6 bases; unmatched junction nucleotides: 7. The CDR3 contains 16 residues. CDR1 is DFQATT and CDR2 is SNEGSKA in the germline V gene (reference sequence). At least ten counts were recorded for this clonotype. The TCRbeta library was prepared with unique molecular identifiers. Using its own MiXCR run on the PCR reads, TCRdb lists one record per CDR3 protein. The sample contains hundreds of thousands of distinct CDR3 sequences, about 15% of which appear only once.

This TCR came from a human donor who donated a stem cell graft to a child with acute myeloid leukemia. The chain joins TRBV20-1 to TRBJ2-1; TRBD2 matches at 11 bases. The material was PBMCs from the stem cell graft donor, obtained from the stem cell graft. CDR3: CSARDPTSGGSNEQFF. In DNA form, the CDR3 reads TGCAGTGCTAGAGATCCCACTAGCGGGGGTTCCAATGAGCAGTTCTTC.